The T cell receptor beta chain under discussion was sequenced for a study of glioma-infiltrating T cells after dendritic cell vaccination. Across the study: Glioblastoma patients came from Phase I and II dendritic cell vaccination trials. Monocyte-derived dendritic cells, cultured seven days with IL-4 and GM-CSF, were pulsed with autologous tumor lysate. The study, taken as a whole, reports: TCR clonality showed no direct relationship with survival.

Generated by immunoSEQ multiplex PCR, the TCRdb table keeps only in-frame clones and is missing some. Here the sample spans 85,000 to 110,000 clones, 81% being singletons. This clone came up a few times. Its antigen is unidentified. The material sequenced was blood, taken before dendritic cell vaccination. This receptor was obtained from a human donor with glioblastoma.

Written as DNA, the CDR3 is TGTGCCAGTCTCCAGGGGGCGACTAGCAATCAGCCCCAGCATTTT. Protein product: CASLQGATSNQPQHF. The chain carries TRBV19 and TRBJ1-5; 8 nucleotides agree with TRBD1. In germline, CDR1 is LNHDA, CDR2 SQIVND (reference sequence). CDR3 length: 15 residues. V shed 8 bases, J shed 0 bases, and the junction held 6 bases outside the gene matches.